This T cell receptor beta chain was captured in a study of blood T cell repertoires in COVID-19. At the level of the study: Sample material is recorded as cDNA or gDNA derived from T cells, B-cell-depleted T cells, or PBMCs.

The germline CDR1 and CDR2 sequences are MNHEY and SVGAGI. The CDR3 has 13 residues. The V gene lost 5 bases and the J gene lost 4 bases, with 11 bases spanning the gap. In the original processing: From reference gene primer amplification, estimates of nucleated cell counts were derived. Assay: immunoSEQ multiplex PCR; the TCRdb copy retains only in-frame clones and omits some. V and J calls and clone size are given by that table; D and trimming were obtained from the DNA. The repertoire holds fewer than 120,000 clones, approximately 90% seen once, with 3% to 3.5% in the top ten. The chain joins TRBV6-5 to TRBJ1-1; D unclear. This receptor was taken from a woman between 50 and 59 years old with acute or convalescent COVID-19. The specimen sequenced was peripheral blood. The CDR3 coding sequence is TGTGCCAGCAGTCAAAACCTAGGCACTGAAGCTTTCTTT. Protein product: CASSQNLGTEAFF.